One and the same sample provided the 7 T cell receptor beta chains below, sequenced in a study of CD8 T cells in Susac syndrome. After extraction with the RNeasy kit, roughly 0.45 to 1 ug of the RNA was reverse transcribed using random hexamers. Each CDR3 protein is one row after TCRdb ran MiXCR on the immunoSEQ multiplex PCR reads. The sample comprises fewer than 70,000 distinct CDR3 sequences, just under 95% of which are singletons, and about 0.25% rests with the top ten. What was sequenced was CD8+ T cells from PBMCs. The receptors come from a human donor in good health.

The chain has TRBV29-1 and TRBJ1-1; D not resolved. The V end lost 0 bases, the J end lost 2 bases, and 1 base lay between the germline ends. Germline loops: CDR1 SQVTM, CDR2 ANQGSEA. The CDR3 runs to 11 residues. The CDR3 DNA sequence: TGCAGCGTTGAAGAAAACACTGAAGCTTTCTTT. This codes for CSVEENTEAFF. The full variable domain, rest sourced from reference TRBV29-1 and TRBJ1-1, is SAVISQKPSRDICQRGTSLTIQCQVDSQVTMMFWYRQQPGQSLTLIATANQGSEATYESGFVIDKFPISRPNLTFSTLTVSNMSPEDSSIYLCSVEENTEAFFGQGTRLTVV.

This sequence joins TRBV29-1 and TRBJ2-1, with TRBD1 identical over 10 bases. J gave up 3 bases and V 3 bases, and 2 bases lay outside the gene matches. The CDR3 extends over 14 amino acids. Germline loops: CDR1 SQVTM, CDR2 ANQGSEA. The chain's CDR3 is CSVEGQGIYNEQFF. The CDR3 region has the DNA TGCAGCGTTGAGGGACAGGGGATCTACAATGAGCAGTTCTTC.

The chain carries TRBV5-6 and TRBJ1-1; perhaps TRBD1 as D (6 bases). Trimming took 4 bases from V and 7 from J, leaving 11 bases between them. Germline lookup yields CDR1 SGHDT and CDR2 YYEEEE. The CDR3 spans 12 residues. CDR3 protein: CASSQGRSEAFF. In DNA form, the CDR3 reads TGTGCCAGCAGCCAGGGGAGAAGTGAAGCTTTCTTT.

This CDR3 is CASSYSSALGAFF. Here the CDR3 DNA reads TGTGCCAGCAGTTACTCGAGTGCGCTGGGAGCTTTCTTT. The chain employs TRBV6-5 and TRBJ1-1; no reliable D call. Between the trimmed V and J ends, which lost 0 bases and 10 bases, there was a span of 12 bases. CDR3 size: 13 residues. CDR1 and CDR2 from the germline V gene are MNHEY and SVGAGI.

The J gene is TRBJ2-7, the V gene TRBV4-1; D might be TRBD2 (5 bases). V was pared by 0 bases and J by 3 bases, with 15 bases between. Germline-derived CDR1 and CDR2 are MGHRA and YSYEKL. The CDR3 sequence is 16 residues long. In DNA, the CDR3 is TGCGCCAGCAGCCAAGATTCCATTAGAGCGGACTACGAGCAGTACGTC. Its translation is CASSQDSIRADYEQYV.

J is TRBJ2-1 and V is TRBV3-1, with TRBD2 matching over 14 bases. This CDR3 spans 19 amino acids. Germline values: CDR1 LGHDT, CDR2 YNNKEL (reference sequence). V dropped 4 bases and J dropped 5; count of bases not matched to a gene: 13. In DNA form, the CDR3 reads TGTGCCAGCAGCCCGCACCTTGCCGGGACTAGCGGGGGAAACAATGAGCAGTTCTTC. Encoded protein: CASSPHLAGTSGGNNEQFF.

The CDR3 spells CASSSEYTGELFF. The CDR3 DNA is TGTGCCAGCAGCTCTGAATACACCGGGGAGCTGTTTTTT. The gene calls are TRBV7-9 and TRBJ2-2; D remains unclear. V was pared by 4 bases and J by 3 bases, with 6 bases between. CDR3 length equals 13 residues. Germline CDR1 SEHNR, CDR2 FQNEAQ (reference sequence).